The rows below give T cell receptor beta chains drawn from one sample of a study of beta chain features in type 1 diabetes. Method: immunoSEQ multiplex PCR; TCRdb's copy keeps in-frame clones and lacks some. Of some 270,000 clones listed, roughly a tenth are singletons. The sequencing sample was made of naive CD4+ T cells from blood. The receptor source for this set is a man under 40 with type 1 diabetes. Both conserved end residues are trimmed from each CDR3.

J,V,CDR3
TRBJ2-4,TRBV6-5,ASRRGQRKNIQY
TRBJ1-3,TRBV7-2,ASSSIGTARRNTIY
TRBJ2-7,TRBV6-5,ASSRQGYEQY
TRBJ2-1,TRBV6-5,ASSAGLAGYNEQF
TRBJ2-5,TRBV10-3,AISTGGQETQY
TRBJ2-7,TRBV25-1,ASSGQGEYFYEQY
TRBJ1-5,TRBV2,ASSSLTGNQPQH
TRBJ2-2,TRBV25-1,ASSEVRGQGSGELF
TRBJ1-2,TRBV23-1,ASSQEEGSNYGYT
TRBJ2-5,TRBV27,ASSSRAPGRETQY
TRBJ2-2,TRBV7-9,ASSRGRWNTGELF
TRBJ2-3,TRBV5-1,ASSLSSDSGGTDTQY
TRBJ1-5,TRBV9,ASSVGQGAGQPQH
TRBJ2-1,TRBV7-8,ASSLKSHNEQF
TRBJ2-6,TRBV30,AWSADSLSGANVLT
TRBJ1-2,TRBV7-9,ASSGGRGSPNYGYT
TRBJ2-2,TRBV7-2,ASSLRDYTGELF
TRBJ2-1,TRBV19,ASRRSASGNEQF
TRBJ2-2,TRBV14,ASSSTTGNTGELF
TRBJ1-1,TRBV4-1,ASSQPAAQEAF
TRBJ2-5,TRBV18,ASSPRNQETQY
TRBJ2-1,TRBV21-1,ASSKAGGALNNEQF
TRBJ2-1,TRBV2,ASSQNRQFYNEQF
TRBJ2-3,TRBV7-3,ASSSDYNTDTQY
TRBJ2-3,TRBV4-2,ASSQLGLADTDTQY
TRBJ2-5,TRBV27,ASSFRTPEETQY
TRBJ2-1,TRBV6-1,ASSPNWGGANEQF
TRBJ2-4,TRBV2,ASRERTGAAKNIQY
TRBJ2-7,TRBV6-6,ASSYPGLSYEQY
TRBJ2-1,TRBV2,ASRGLAVKQF
TRBJ2-5,TRBV5-1,ASSPGSAGETQY
TRBJ2-7,TRBV27,ASSLLSGSSYEQY
TRBJ1-2,TRBV15,ATSKTKGYGYT
TRBJ2-4,TRBV2,ASSEGTSGNIQY
TRBJ2-5,TRBV7-2,ASSPGGGETQY
TRBJ2-1,TRBV4-1,ASSHGVGGGVYNEQF
TRBJ2-3,TRBV9,ASSVVWGSTDTQY
TRBJ2-3,TRBV5-1,ASSPRRDSTDTQY
TRBJ2-6,TRBV29-1,SDRAGTHSGANVLT
TRBJ1-1,TRBV29-1,SVEFGRNTEAF
TRBJ1-1,TRBV18,ASSANRDTEAF
TRBJ2-2,TRBV11-3,ASSLGPRTGELF
TRBJ2-5,TRBV25-1,ASSDGRRGFAGGTQY
TRBJ2-7,TRBV5-4,ASRNRESYEQY
TRBJ2-1,TRBV7-8,ASSFSSGYNEQF
TRBJ2-5,TRBV4-2,ASSLQVGGTGVAGGQETQY
TRBJ2-1,TRBV14,ASSQDKGTSGYNEQF
TRBJ2-7,TRBV6-5,ASTGGLSYEQY
TRBJ2-3,TRBV9,ASSVEVGGGRGDTQY
TRBJ2-3,TRBV5-4,ASSPSGRGGYTQY
TRBJ1-6,TRBV7-8,ASSEETGPNSPLH
TRBJ1-5,TRBV30,AWSVGGINQPQH
TRBJ1-2,TRBV9,ASSQPDSGYT